This T cell receptor beta chain was sequenced in a study of blood T cell repertoires in COVID-19. Germline V lookup: CDR1 WNHNN, CDR2 SYGVQD (reference sequence). The CDR3 has 16 residues. V was clipped by 3 bases and J by 5 bases; unmatched bases: 9. Measured with immunoSEQ multiplex PCR; TCRdb has only the in-frame clones, and not every one. The sample consists of about 290,000 clones, 75% to 90% of them appearing once. The clonotype was recovered from a middle-aged woman who had recovered from COVID-19. The sequenced material came from peripheral blood. The chain couples TRBV10-1 to TRBJ2-3, with TRBD2 matching over 9 bases. The CDR3 reads CASSDGASGIGDTQYF. The CDR3 nucleotides are TGCGCCAGCAGTGACGGCGCTAGCGGGATTGGAGATACGCAGTATTTT.